This TCR beta chain was identified during a study of T-cell reconstitution after alpha-beta-depleted transplantation in children. This sample's TCRbeta library carried unique molecular identifier barcodes. TCRdb independently ran MiXCR on the PCR reads; one entry per CDR3 protein. The sample has approximately 400,000 distinct CDR3 sequences, roughly a tenth seen once. The CDR3 is made up of 15 amino acids. Germline V CDR1 and CDR2: DFQATT, SNEGSKA (reference sequence). V lost 8 bases and J lost 11; bases outside the gene matches: 17. The chain recombines TRBV20-1 with TRBJ2-1, with 11 bases that match TRBD2. Sequenced here: PBMCs from the stem cell graft donor, sampled from the stem cell graft. The sequence was collected from a human donor who donated a stem cell graft to a child with acute myeloid leukemia. The CDR3 here is CSHPGRSLAGGQQFF. CDR3 bases: TGCAGTCACCCTGGCCGTTCGCTAGCGGGGGGCCAGCAGTTCTTC.